This TCR beta chain originates from a study of Graves' ophthalmopathy and Graves' hyperthyroidism. At the level of the study: Specimen type is peripheral blood, obtained at initial diagnosis before any treatment.

Ophthalmopathy not arising within 18 months of follow-up defined hyperthyroidism as stable. Enrollment excluded any patients with other autoimmune diseases, uncontrolled infections, pregnancy or lactation. Orbital computed tomography, thyroid ultrasound, TRAb, serum thyroxine and clinical symptoms formed the basis of diagnosis. This clonotype was recorded once. The sequenced template was RNA, covering the TCR beta CDR3 region. Second-round multiplex PCR followed a first-round RT-PCR using HTBI primers. TCRdb redid the calling of the multiplex PCR reads with MiXCR, one entry per CDR3 protein. The sample carries 350,000 to 450,000 distinct CDR3 sequences, 21% recorded once. V was pared by 6 bases and J by 0 bases, with 9 bases of the junction left unmatched. This CDR3 has 16 amino acids.

The clonotype originates from a woman aged 18-29 years with stable Graves' hyperthyroidism. Material: peripheral blood. The chain uses TRBV12-3 or TRBV12-4 and TRBJ2-5; 8 bases match TRBD2. The chain's CDR3 is CASSLGDGGDQETQYF. The CDR3 DNA is TGTGCCAGCAGCCTGGGGGACGGGGGGGACCAAGAGACCCAGTACTTC.